A single sample gave rise to the 11 T cell receptor beta chains below, sequenced in a study of T cell responses to AZD1222 COVID-19 vaccine. The assay was immunoSEQ multiplex PCR, and TCRdb's table has in-frame clones only and misses some. Here the sample spans 60,000 to 90,000 clones, around nine tenths being singletons. The source was peripheral blood, collected 28 days after the second AZD1222 dose. These receptors were collected from an adult who received the AZD1222 COVID-19 vaccine.

This clone was seen more than once but under ten times. For the CDR3, the DNA is TGTGCCAGCAGCTTAAGGTCTGAAGCTTTCTTT. Its translation: CASSLRSEAFF. This rearrangement joins TRBV7-9 to TRBJ1-1; D gene uncertain. The CDR3 extends over 11 amino acids. CDR1 is SEHNR, CDR2 FQNEAQ, per germline (reference sequence). With 2 bases removed from V and 6 bases from J, the gap between germline ends came to 4 bases.

The genes are TRBV7-9 and TRBJ1-2; D not certain. In germline, CDR1 is SEHNR, CDR2 FQNEAQ (reference sequence). This CDR3 is 15 amino acids long. Trimming took off 2 bases at V and 2 bases at J, with 12 bases between the two ends. The CDR3 region has the DNA TGTGCCAGCAGCTTACCCGAGACGGGAAACTATGGCTACACCTTC. This codes for CASSLPETGNYGYTF.

The chain joins TRBV2 to TRBJ1-5; D is ambiguous. CDR1 is SNHLY and CDR2 is FYNNEI in the germline V gene. The ends were cut back, 3 bases at V and 5 bases at J, with 20 bases in the middle. This CDR3 is 17 amino acids long. CDR3 sequence: CASSDLYLSGMHQPQHF. The CDR3 DNA follows: TGTGCCAGCAGTGACCTCTATCTTTCGGGGATGCATCAGCCCCAGCATTTT. Complete variable domain (other parts from reference TRBV2 and TRBJ1-5): EPEVTQTPSHQVTQMGQEVILRCVPISNHLYFYWYRQILGQKVEFLVSFYNNEISEKSEIFDDQFSVERPDGSNFTLKIRSTKLEDSAMYFCASSDLYLSGMHQPQHFGDGTRLSIL.

V usage is TRBV19 and J usage is TRBJ1-5; D perhaps matches TRBD1 (6 bases). Germline CDR1 and CDR2: LNHDA and SQIVND (reference sequence). V shed 7 bases and J shed 3 bases, with 22 bases lying between them. The CDR3 runs 17 residues. CDR3 protein: CASTSQAMGHTNQPQHF. CDR3 nucleotides: TGTGCCAGTACCTCCCAGGCGATGGGACACACCAATCAGCCCCAGCATTTT.

This sequence joins TRBV7-2 and TRBJ1-2, with 8 bases lining up with TRBD1. CDR3 length equals 16 residues. The trim removed 1 base at V and 11 bases at J, leaving 15 bases unmatched. Germline V lookup: CDR1 SGHTA, CDR2 FQGNSA. CDR3 sequence: CASSLVVRGRPNGYTF. CDR3 in DNA: TGTGCCAGCAGCTTAGTGGTCAGGGGGCGACCTAACGGATACACCTTC.

The chain employs TRBV14 and TRBJ2-7, with TRBD1 matching over 10 bases. The CDR3 sequence is 13 residues long. Unmatched junction bases numbered 3, after V lost 4 bases and J lost 6 bases. Germline CDR1 and CDR2: SGHDN and FVKESK. The CDR3 protein is CASSRTGGPEQYF. CDR3 nucleotides: TGTGCCAGCAGCCGGACAGGGGGTCCCGAGCAGTACTTC. Together with reference TRBV14 and TRBJ2-7, the CDR3 gives the full variable domain: EAGVTQFPSHSVIEKGQTVTLRCDPISGHDNLYWYRRVMGKEIKFLLHFVKESKQDESGMPNNRFLAERTGGTYSTLKVQPAELEDSGVYFCASSRTGGPEQYFGPGTRLTVT.

The chain recombines TRBV5-4 with TRBJ2-5, with 8 bases that match TRBD2. The CDR3 has 15 amino acids. V lost 3 bases and J lost 5; bases outside the gene matches: 9. CDR1 is SGHNT, CDR2 YYREEE, per germline (reference sequence). CDR3 DNA: TGTGCCAGCAGCTGGCCTGGGCGGGGGGCCGAGACCCAGTACTTC. It is translated as CASSWPGRGAETQYF.

This sequence joins TRBV12-3 or TRBV12-4 and TRBJ1-1; possible D gene TRBD1, 6 bases. The ends were cut back, 3 bases at V and 5 bases at J, with 10 bases in the middle. The CDR3 is 13 amino acids. DNA for the CDR3: TGTGCCAGCAGTTTGGCAGGGGTTACTGAAGCTTTCTTT. It encodes CASSLAGVTEAFF.

The chain employs TRBV13 and TRBJ2-2; possibly TRBD1 for D (6 bases). Deletions cut 5 bases from V and 4 bases from J, with 17 bases between. Germline V gene sequence: CDR1 PRHDT, CDR2 FYEKMQ (reference sequence). This CDR3 comprises 16 residues. CDR3 sequence: CASSKIGTRSTGELFF. CDR3 DNA sequence: TGTGCCAGCAGCAAAATCGGGACAAGGAGCACCGGGGAGCTGTTTTTT.

This clone was picked up one time. The chain is built from TRBV27 and TRBJ2-1; the match to TRBD2 covers 8 bases. The CDR3 runs 15 residues. From germline, CDR1 is MNHEY and CDR2 SMNVEV (reference sequence). V was pared by 4 bases and J by 4 bases, with 6 bases of the junction left unmatched. CDR3 coding DNA: TGTGCCAGCAGTTCCGCCGCGGGGGGTTACAATGAGCAGTTCTTC. As protein: CASSSAAGGYNEQFF.

This chain uses TRBV5-4 with TRBJ1-4; D is possibly TRBD1 (6 bases). The germline V gene encodes CDR1 SGHNT and CDR2 YYREEE (reference sequence). This CDR3 is 13 amino acids long. With 1 base removed from V and 8 bases from J, the gap between germline ends came to 9 bases. The CDR3 DNA reads as TGTGCCAGCAGCTTGACAGGGACCGAAAAACTGTTTTTT. The encoded protein is CASSLTGTEKLFF.